This TCR beta chain derives from a study of tumor-infiltrating lymphocytes in primary liver carcinoma. Turning to the study itself: The patients comprised men and women between the ages of 30 and 69 years. The study, taken as a whole, reports: Since sampling was bulk and unsorted, CD4+ and CD8+ repertoires were not compared. Tumor specimens were characterized by a significantly higher top-250-clone fraction than blood (p = 0.039).

Starting material of about 0.45 ug total RNA yielded TCR beta cDNA via a constant-region primer. Employing slightly modified ARM-PCR, three nested multiplex PCR rounds were run, and these gave rise to the TCR beta libraries. Researchers ran the first two PCR rounds for approximately 9 cycles each with TRBV1-TRBV30 forward primers and a C-beta reverse primer. One entry per CDR3 protein, called by TCRdb with MiXCR from the multiplex PCR reads. The profile shows approximately 310,000 distinct CDR3 sequences, approximately 65% of them singletons. Out of unsorted whole blood came the blood RNA, and germline DNA was extracted as well. Of note for this clonotype: Its antigen is unknown. One end of the junction fails to match germline, which may point to a read error.

This CDR3 region has 17 residues. Per the germline V gene, CDR1 is MNHEY and CDR2 is SVGAGI. The chain carries TRBV6-5 and TRBJ2-5; TRBD2 matches at 14 bases. The receptor comes from a man aged 40-50 years with primary liver carcinoma and hepatitis B virus infection. Specimen: peripheral blood. CDR3 nucleotides: TGTGCCGGCAGTTACTCCGGGACTAGCGGGAGAGGAGAGACCCAGTACTTC. It encodes CAGSYSGTSGRGETQYF.